Detailed here is one T cell receptor (beta chain). The antigen remains undetermined. This record comes from a study of T cell responses to AZD1222 COVID-19 vaccine. Study-level results: Clonal diversity was possibly underestimated, and white British individuals and females predominated among donors. Targets within unmutated variant regions were reportedly found for nearly half of spike-specific TCRs.

Data came from immunoSEQ multiplex PCR; TCRdb stores just in-frame clones and leaves some out. The sample contains 140,000 to 150,000 clones, roughly 93% of which appear only once. V was shortened by 0 bases and J by 5 bases, with 11 bases between the two germline ends. Germline V gene data show CDR1 as SGHRS and CDR2 as YFSETQ. The CDR3 is made up of 14 amino acids. The sequence was collected from an adult who received the AZD1222 COVID-19 vaccine. Here the sequenced sample was peripheral blood, taken 28 days after the second AZD1222 dose. This chain uses TRBV5-1 with TRBJ2-5; D uncertain. The CDR3 DNA follows: TGCGCCAGCAGCTTGGACCAAATAGGGGAGACCCAGTACTTC. It codes for CASSLDQIGETQYF.